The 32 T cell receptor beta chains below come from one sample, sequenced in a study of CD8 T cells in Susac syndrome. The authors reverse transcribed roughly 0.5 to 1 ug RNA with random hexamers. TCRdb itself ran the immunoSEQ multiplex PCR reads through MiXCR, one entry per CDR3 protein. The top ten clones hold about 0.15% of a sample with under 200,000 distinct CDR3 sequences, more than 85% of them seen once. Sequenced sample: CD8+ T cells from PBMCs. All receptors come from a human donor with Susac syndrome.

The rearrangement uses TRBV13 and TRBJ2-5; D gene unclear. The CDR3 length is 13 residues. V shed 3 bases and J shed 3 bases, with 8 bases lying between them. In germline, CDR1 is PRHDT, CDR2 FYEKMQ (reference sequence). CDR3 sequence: CASSFGLEETQYF. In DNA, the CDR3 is TGTGCCAGCAGCTTTGGGCTTGAAGAGACCCAGTACTTC.

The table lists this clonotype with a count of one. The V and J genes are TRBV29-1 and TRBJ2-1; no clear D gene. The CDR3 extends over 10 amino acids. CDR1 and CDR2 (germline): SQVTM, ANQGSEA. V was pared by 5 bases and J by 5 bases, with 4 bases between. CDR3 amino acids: CSVTDNEQFF. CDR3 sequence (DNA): TGCAGCGTTACCGACAATGAGCAGTTCTTC.

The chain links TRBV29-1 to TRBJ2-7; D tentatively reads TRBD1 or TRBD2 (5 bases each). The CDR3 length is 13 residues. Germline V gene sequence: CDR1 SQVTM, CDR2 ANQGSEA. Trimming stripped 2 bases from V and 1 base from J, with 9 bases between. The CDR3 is CSVELGTSYEQYF. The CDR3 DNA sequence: TGCAGCGTTGAACTCGGGACGTCCTACGAGCAGTACTTC.

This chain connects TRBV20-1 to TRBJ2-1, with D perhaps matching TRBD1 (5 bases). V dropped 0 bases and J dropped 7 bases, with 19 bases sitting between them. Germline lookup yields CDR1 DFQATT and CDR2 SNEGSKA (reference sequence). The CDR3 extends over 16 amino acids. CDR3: CSARDPSPGFNNEQFF. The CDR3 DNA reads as TGCAGTGCTAGAGATCCATCCCCAGGGTTTAATAATGAGCAGTTCTTC.

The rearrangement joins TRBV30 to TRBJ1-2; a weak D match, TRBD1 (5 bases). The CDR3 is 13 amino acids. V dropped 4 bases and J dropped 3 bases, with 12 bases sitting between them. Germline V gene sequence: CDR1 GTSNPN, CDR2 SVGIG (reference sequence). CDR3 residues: CAWTTGTYYGYTF. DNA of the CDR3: TGTGCCTGGACAACAGGAACTTACTATGGCTACACCTTC.

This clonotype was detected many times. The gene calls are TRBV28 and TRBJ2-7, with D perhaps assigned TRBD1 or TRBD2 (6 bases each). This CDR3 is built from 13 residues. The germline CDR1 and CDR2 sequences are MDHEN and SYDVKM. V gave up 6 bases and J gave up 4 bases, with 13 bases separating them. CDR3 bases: TGTGCCAGCAGCTTGGGGGGCGGATACGAGCAGTACTTC. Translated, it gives CASSLGGGYEQYF.

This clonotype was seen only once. This chain's CDR3 is CATSESGPNTGELFF. The CDR3 nucleotides read TGTGCCACCAGTGAATCCGGACCGAACACCGGGGAGCTGTTTTTT. This chain joins TRBV24-1 and TRBJ2-2; D remains unclear. Germline lookup yields CDR1 KGHDR and CDR2 SFDVKD. Between the trimmed V and J ends, which lost 4 bases and 0 bases, there was a span of 8 bases. This CDR3 has 15 residues.

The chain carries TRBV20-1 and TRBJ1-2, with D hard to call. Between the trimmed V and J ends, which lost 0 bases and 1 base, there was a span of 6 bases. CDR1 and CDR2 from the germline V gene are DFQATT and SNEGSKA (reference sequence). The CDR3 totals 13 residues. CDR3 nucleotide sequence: TGCAGTGCTAGAGACCTGTATAACTATGGCTACACCTTC. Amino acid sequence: CSARDLYNYGYTF.

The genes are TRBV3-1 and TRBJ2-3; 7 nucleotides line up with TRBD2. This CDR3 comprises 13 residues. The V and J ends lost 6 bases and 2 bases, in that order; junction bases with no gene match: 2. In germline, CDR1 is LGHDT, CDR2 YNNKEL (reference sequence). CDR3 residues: CASRAGSTDTQYF. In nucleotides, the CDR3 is TGTGCCAGCAGAGCGGGATCCACAGATACGCAGTATTTT.

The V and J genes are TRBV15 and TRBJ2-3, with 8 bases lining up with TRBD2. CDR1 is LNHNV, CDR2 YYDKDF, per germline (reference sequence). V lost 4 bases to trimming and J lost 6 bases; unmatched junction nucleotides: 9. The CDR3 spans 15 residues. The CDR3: CATSNTAGVSDTQYF. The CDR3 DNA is TGTGCCACCAGCAACACAGCGGGAGTGTCGGATACGCAGTATTTT.

CDR3 sequence (DNA): TGTGCCAGCAGCCCACCGGGACAGATCTACGAGCAGTACTTC. Its protein product is CASSPPGQIYEQYF. The rearrangement joins TRBV27 to TRBJ2-7, with 7 bases fitting TRBD1. CDR3 size: 14 residues. J was trimmed by 3 bases and V by 6 bases; bases with no gene match: 8. Germline V CDR1 and CDR2: MNHEY, SMNVEV (reference sequence).

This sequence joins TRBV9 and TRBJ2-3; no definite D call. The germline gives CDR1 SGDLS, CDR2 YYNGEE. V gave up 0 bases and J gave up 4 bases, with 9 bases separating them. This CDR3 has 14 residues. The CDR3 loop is CASSVGQKADTQYF. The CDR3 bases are TGTGCCAGCAGCGTAGGCCAGAAAGCAGATACGCAGTATTTT.

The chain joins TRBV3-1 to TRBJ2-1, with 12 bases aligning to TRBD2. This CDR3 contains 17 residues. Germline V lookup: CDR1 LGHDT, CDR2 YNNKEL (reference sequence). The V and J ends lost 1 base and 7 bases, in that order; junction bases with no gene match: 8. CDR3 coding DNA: TGTGCCAGCAGCCAAGCTTCGGGACTAGCGGGCTTAAATGAGCAGTTCTTC. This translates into CASSQASGLAGLNEQFF.

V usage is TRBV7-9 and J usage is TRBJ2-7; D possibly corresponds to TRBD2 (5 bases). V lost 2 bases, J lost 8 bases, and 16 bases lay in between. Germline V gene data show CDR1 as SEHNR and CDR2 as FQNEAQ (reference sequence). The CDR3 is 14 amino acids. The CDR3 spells CASSLRAEWVQQYF. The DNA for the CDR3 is TGTGCCAGCAGCTTAAGAGCGGAATGGGTCCAGCAGTACTTC.

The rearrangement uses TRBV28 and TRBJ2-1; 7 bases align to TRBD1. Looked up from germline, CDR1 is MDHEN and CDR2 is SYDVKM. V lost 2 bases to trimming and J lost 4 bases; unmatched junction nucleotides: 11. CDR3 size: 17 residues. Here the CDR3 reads CASSLPSDRVEYNEQFF. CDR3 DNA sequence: TGTGCCAGCAGTTTACCAAGCGACAGGGTCGAATACAATGAGCAGTTCTTC. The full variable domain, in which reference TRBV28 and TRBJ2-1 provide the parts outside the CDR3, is DVKVTQSSRYLVKRTGEKVFLECVQDMDHENMFWYRQDPGLGLRLIYFSYDVKMKEKGDIPEGYSVSREKKERFSLILESASTNQTSMYLCASSLPSDRVEYNEQFFGPGTRLTVL.

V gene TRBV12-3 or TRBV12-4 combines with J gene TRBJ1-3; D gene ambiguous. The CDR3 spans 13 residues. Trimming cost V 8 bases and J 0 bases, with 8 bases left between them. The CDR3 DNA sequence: TGTGCCAGCGCCGTAAGCTCTGGAAACACCATATATTTT. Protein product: CASAVSSGNTIYF.

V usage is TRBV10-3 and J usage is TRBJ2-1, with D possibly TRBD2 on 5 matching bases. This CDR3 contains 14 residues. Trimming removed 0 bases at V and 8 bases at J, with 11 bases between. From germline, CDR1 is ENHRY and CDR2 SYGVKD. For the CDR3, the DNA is TGTGCCATCAGTGAGTCGAGGGCTTCTGATGAGCAGTTCTTC. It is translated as CAISESRASDEQFF.

CDR3 nucleotide sequence: TGTGCCAGCAGTTTCGGGGTGTCAGCTTTCTTT. It yields the protein CASSFGVSAFF. The chain recombines TRBV12-3 or TRBV12-4 with TRBJ1-1; no reliable D call. CDR3 length: 11 residues. Trimming stripped 3 bases from V and 10 bases from J, with 9 bases between.

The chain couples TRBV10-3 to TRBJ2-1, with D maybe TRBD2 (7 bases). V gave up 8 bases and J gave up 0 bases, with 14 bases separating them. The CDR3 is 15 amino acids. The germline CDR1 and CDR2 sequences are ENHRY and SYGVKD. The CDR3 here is CAIGGGSSSYNEQFF. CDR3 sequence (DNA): TGTGCCATCGGGGGGGGCTCGAGCTCCTACAATGAGCAGTTCTTC.

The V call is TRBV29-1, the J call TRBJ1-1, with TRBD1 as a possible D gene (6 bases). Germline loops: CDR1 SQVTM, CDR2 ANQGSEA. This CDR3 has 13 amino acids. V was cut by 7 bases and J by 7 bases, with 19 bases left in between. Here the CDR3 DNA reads TGCAGCGCTGAGAAACAGGGCGGGGGTGAAGCTTTCTTT. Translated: CSAEKQGGGEAFF.

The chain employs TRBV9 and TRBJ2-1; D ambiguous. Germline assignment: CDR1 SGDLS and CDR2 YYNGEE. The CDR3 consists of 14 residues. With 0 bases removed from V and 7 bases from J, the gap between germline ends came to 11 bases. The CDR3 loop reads CASSVEDLSNEQFF. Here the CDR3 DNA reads TGTGCCAGCAGCGTAGAGGATCTATCGAATGAGCAGTTCTTC.

The CDR3: CASSLEQGSHEQYF. CDR3 DNA sequence: TGTGCCAGCAGCTTAGAACAGGGATCCCACGAGCAGTACTTC. The chain carries TRBV11-2 and TRBJ2-7; D may be TRBD1 (6 bases). This CDR3 region has 14 residues. V lost 0 bases and J 5 bases, leaving 11 bases between the germline ends. CDR1 is SGHAT, CDR2 FQNNGV, per germline. Supplemented by reference TRBV11-2 and TRBJ2-7, the full variable domain reads EAGVAQSPRYKIIEKRQSVAFWCNPISGHATLYWYQQILGQGPKLLIQFQNNGVVDDSQLPKDRFSAERLKGVDSTLKIQPAKLEDSAVYLCASSLEQGSHEQYFGPGTRLTVT.

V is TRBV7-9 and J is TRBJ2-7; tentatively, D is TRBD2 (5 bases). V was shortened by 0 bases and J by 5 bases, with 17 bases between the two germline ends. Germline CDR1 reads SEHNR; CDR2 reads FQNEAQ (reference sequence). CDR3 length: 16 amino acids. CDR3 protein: CASSLARVGIPNEQYF. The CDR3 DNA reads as TGTGCCAGCAGCTTAGCCCGTGTCGGGATACCCAACGAGCAGTACTTC.

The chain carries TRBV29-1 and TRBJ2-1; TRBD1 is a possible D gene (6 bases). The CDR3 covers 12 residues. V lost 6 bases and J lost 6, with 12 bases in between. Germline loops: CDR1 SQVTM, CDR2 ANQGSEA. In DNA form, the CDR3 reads TGCAGCGTGTGGACAGCGGCCAATGAGCAGTTCTTC. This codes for CSVWTAANEQFF.

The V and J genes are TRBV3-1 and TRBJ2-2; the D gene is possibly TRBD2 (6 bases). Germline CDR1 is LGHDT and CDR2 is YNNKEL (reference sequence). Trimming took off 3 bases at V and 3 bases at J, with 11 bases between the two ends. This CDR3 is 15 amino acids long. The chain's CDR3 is CASSHVSGYTGELFF. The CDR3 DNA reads TGTGCCAGCAGCCATGTCAGCGGGTACACCGGGGAGCTGTTTTTT.

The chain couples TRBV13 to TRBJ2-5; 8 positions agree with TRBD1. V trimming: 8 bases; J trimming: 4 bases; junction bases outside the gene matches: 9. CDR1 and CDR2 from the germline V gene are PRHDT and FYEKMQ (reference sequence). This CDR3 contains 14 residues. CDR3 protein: CASLIQGAGETQYF. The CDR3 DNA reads TGTGCCAGCCTGATTCAGGGGGCGGGAGAGACCCAGTACTTC.

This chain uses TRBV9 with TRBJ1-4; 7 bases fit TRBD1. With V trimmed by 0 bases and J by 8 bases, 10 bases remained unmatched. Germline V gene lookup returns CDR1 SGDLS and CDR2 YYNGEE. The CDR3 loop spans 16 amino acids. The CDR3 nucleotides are TGTGCCAGCAGCGTAGCACAGGGGCGAGGTCAAGAAAAACTGTTTTTT. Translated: CASSVAQGRGQEKLFF.

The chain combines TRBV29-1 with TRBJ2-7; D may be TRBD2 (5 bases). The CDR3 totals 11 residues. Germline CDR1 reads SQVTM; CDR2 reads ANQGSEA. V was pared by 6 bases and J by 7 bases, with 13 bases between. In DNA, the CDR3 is TGCAGCGTCCTCAAGGGCGGGGAGCAGTACTTC. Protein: CSVLKGGEQYF.

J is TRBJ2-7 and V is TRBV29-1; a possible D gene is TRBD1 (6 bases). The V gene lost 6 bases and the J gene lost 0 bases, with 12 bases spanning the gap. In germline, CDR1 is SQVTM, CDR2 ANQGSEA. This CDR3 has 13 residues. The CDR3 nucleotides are TGCAGCGTGGACGGGACATCCTCCTACGAGCAGTACTTC. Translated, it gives CSVDGTSSYEQYF.

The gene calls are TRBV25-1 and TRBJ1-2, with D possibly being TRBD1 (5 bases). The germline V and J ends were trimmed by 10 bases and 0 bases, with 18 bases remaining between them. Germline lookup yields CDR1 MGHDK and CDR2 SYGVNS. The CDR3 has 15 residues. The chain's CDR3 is CANPYPGPTNYGYTF. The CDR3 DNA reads TGTGCCAACCCTTACCCGGGACCCACTAACTATGGCTACACCTTC.

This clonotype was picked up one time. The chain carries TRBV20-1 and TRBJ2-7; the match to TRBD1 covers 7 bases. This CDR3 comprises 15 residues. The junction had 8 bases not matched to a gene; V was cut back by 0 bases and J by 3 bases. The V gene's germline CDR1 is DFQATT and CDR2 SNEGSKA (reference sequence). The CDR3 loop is CSARERDREIYEQYF. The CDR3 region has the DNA TGCAGTGCTAGAGAGAGAGACAGGGAGATCTACGAGCAGTACTTC.

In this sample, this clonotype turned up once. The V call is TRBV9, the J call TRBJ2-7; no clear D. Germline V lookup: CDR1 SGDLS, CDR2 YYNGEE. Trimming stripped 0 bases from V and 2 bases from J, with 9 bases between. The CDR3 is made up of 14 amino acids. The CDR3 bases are TGTGCCAGCAGCGTAGATGACACTGCCTACGAGCAGTACTTC. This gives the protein CASSVDDTAYEQYF.